The rows below give T cell receptor beta chains drawn from one sample of a study of T cell clones after liver transplantation. Assay: immunoSEQ multiplex PCR; the TCRdb copy retains only in-frame clones and omits some. The data show tens of thousands of clones, 85% to 95% seen once. The sequencing used CD4+ T cells from blood, collected less than 27 months after liver transplant. The receptors stem from a human patient who received a liver transplant. Some T cells may be supplied by the graft donor. Both conserved end residues are part of each CDR3. The D gene is left open where the match is weak. Clone size, where shown, is once, few, many, or a class for clones that have expanded.

d_call	v_call	j_call	clone_size	cdr3_length	cdr3_aa	cdr3_nt
TRBD1	TRBV6-6	TRBJ1-1	-	16	CASSYSRRQGNTEAFF	TGTGCCAGCAGTTATTCTCGGCGACAGGGGAACACTGAAGCTTTCTTT
TRBD2	TRBV11-3	TRBJ2-7	-	15	CASSFAGLASYEQYF	TGTGCCAGCAGCTTTGCCGGACTAGCGAGTTACGAGCAGTACTTC
-	TRBV12-5	TRBJ2-7	-	13	CASGTSDSYEQYF	TGTGCTAGTGGTACCTCGGACAGCTACGAGCAGTACTTC
TRBD2	TRBV7-3	TRBJ2-1	-	17	CASSSTSGGSSYNEQFF	TGTGCCAGCAGCTCGACTAGCGGGGGTAGCTCCTACAATGAGCAGTTCTTC
TRBD1	TRBV4-2	TRBJ2-6	-	17	CASSSLTGGTGANVLTF	TGTGCCAGCAGCTCGCTGACAGGGGGTACTGGGGCCAACGTCCTGACTTTC
-	TRBV7-9	TRBJ2-7	-	13	CASSWTGLREQYF	TGTGCCAGCAGCTGGACCGGCCTCCGCGAGCAGTACTTC
-	TRBV29-1	TRBJ1-5	few	13	CSVAPGINQPQHF	TGCAGCGTTGCCCCAGGGATCAATCAGCCCCAGCATTTT
-	TRBV7-3	TRBJ2-6	-	15	CASSLGSSGANVLTF	TGTGCCAGCAGCCTCGGTAGCTCTGGGGCCAACGTCCTGACTTTC
-	TRBV5-8	TRBJ2-3	once	15	CASSLDWRGTDTQYF	TGTGCCAGCAGCTTGGATTGGAGGGGAACAGATACGCAGTATTTT
-	TRBV7-8	TRBJ2-3	-	15	CASSLGGLQADTQYF	TGTGCCAGCAGCTTAGGAGGGCTGCAGGCAGATACGCAGTATTTT
-	TRBV27	TRBJ2-7	-	13	CASSPMTLYEQYF	TGTGCCAGCAGTCCTATGACTTTATACGAGCAGTACTTC
TRBD1	TRBV15	TRBJ1-1	-	17	CATSRDPLTGGSTEAFF	TGTGCCACCAGCAGAGACCCGCTGACAGGGGGCTCTACTGAAGCTTTCTTT
TRBD1	TRBV27	TRBJ2-4	-	16	CASTPGQGQAKNIQYF	TGTGCCAGCACCCCGGGACAGGGGCAAGCCAAAAACATTCAGTACTTC
-	TRBV5-1	TRBJ2-1	-	13	CASSWDGLNEQFF	TGCGCCAGCAGCTGGGACGGACTCAATGAGCAGTTCTTC
-	TRBV4-1	TRBJ1-2	-	14	CASSQDRFTHGYTF	TGCGCCAGCAGCCAAGATCGGTTTACACATGGCTACACCTTC
TRBD2	TRBV4-2	TRBJ2-1	-	17	CASSQEVSGSAYNEQFF	TGTGCCAGCAGCCAAGAGGTCAGCGGGAGTGCCTACAATGAGCAGTTCTTC
-	TRBV29-1	TRBJ2-4	-	10	CSVRENIQYF	TGCAGCGTGAGGGAGAACATTCAGTACTTC
-	TRBV6-1	TRBJ2-7	once	16	CASSERGDSEAYEQYF	TGTGCCAGCAGTGAACGCGGCGATAGCGAGGCCTACGAGCAGTACTTC
TRBD2	TRBV11-3	TRBJ2-1	once	17	CASSLGAIAGGNNEQFF	TGTGCCAGCAGCTTAGGGGCCATAGCGGGAGGGAACAATGAGCAGTTCTTC
-	TRBV27	TRBJ2-1	-	17	CASSLSKYTLKNNEQFF	TGTGCCAGCAGTTTATCGAAGTATACTCTCAAGAACAATGAGCAGTTCTTC
TRBD1	TRBV28	TRBJ1-2	-	15	CASSSPGQLYYGYTF	TGTGCCAGCAGTTCCCCGGGACAGCTTTACTATGGCTACACCTTC
-	TRBV7-2	TRBJ2-3	-	11	CASSLARAQYF	TGTGCCAGCAGCTTAGCCCGGGCGCAGTATTTT
-	TRBV7-9	TRBJ1-3	-	18	CASSLGATGTASGNTIYF	TGTGCCAGCAGCTTAGGGGCAACTGGAACGGCCTCTGGAAACACCATATATTTT
TRBD1	TRBV27	TRBJ2-6	-	16	CASSFDRGRGANVLTF	TGTGCCAGCAGTTTTGACAGGGGGCGTGGGGCCAACGTCCTGACTTTC
-	TRBV7-9	TRBJ1-1	-	13	CASSSPPDTEAFF	TGTGCCAGCAGCTCCCCCCCTGACACTGAAGCTTTCTTT
-	TRBV7-7	TRBJ2-2	-	14	CASSLRYNTGELFF	TGTGCTAGCAGCTTAAGGTACAACACCGGGGAGCTGTTTTTT
-	TRBV15	TRBJ2-1	-	18	CATATGVPGIGPLGEQFF	TGTGCCACCGCTACAGGCGTCCCGGGAATAGGGCCTCTTGGGGAGCAGTTCTTC
-	TRBV2	TRBJ1-1	-	12	CASTELGTEAFF	TGTGCCAGCACAGAGTTGGGCACTGAAGCTTTCTTT
TRBD1	TRBV2	TRBJ2-2	once	15	CASSGDRGNTGELFF	TGTGCCAGCAGTGGGGACAGGGGGAACACCGGGGAGCTGTTTTTT
-	TRBV5-1	TRBJ2-3	-	13	CASKDLGADTQYF	TGCGCCAGCAAGGACTTGGGGGCAGATACGCAGTATTTT
-	TRBV7-9	TRBJ2-7	-	12	CASSYTGLEQYF	TGTGCCAGCAGCTACACAGGGCTCGAGCAGTACTTC
TRBD1	TRBV11-2	TRBJ1-5	once	15	CASSFGTGVSQPQHF	TGTGCCAGCAGCTTTGGGACAGGGGTTAGTCAGCCCCAGCATTTT
-	TRBV28	TRBJ2-5	-	13	CASRGTPTGAQYF	TGTGCCAGCAGAGGGACACCCACCGGGGCCCAGTACTTC
-	TRBV10-1	TRBJ1-6	-	14	CASRARVPNSPLHF	TGCGCCAGCAGAGCCAGGGTACCTAATTCACCCCTCCACTTT
TRBD2	TRBV2	TRBJ2-5	-	13	CADQREEGETQYF	TGTGCCGACCAGCGGGAGGAGGGGGAGACCCAGTACTTC
-	TRBV2	TRBJ1-1	-	12	CASLYPGGEAFF	TGTGCCAGCCTATACCCGGGGGGTGAAGCTTTCTTT